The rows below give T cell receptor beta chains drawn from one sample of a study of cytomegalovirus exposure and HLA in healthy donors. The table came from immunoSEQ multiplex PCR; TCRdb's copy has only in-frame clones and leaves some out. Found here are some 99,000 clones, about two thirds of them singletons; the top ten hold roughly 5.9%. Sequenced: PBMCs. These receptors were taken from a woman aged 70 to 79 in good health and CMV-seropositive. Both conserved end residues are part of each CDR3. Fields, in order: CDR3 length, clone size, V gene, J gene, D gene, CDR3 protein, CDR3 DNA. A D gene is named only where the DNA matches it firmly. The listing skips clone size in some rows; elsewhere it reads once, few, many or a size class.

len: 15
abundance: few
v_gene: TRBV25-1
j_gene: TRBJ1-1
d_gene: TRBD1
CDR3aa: CASSRQGAGNTEAFF
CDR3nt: TGTGCCAGCAGTCGACAGGGGGCCGGGAACACTGAAGCTTTCTTT

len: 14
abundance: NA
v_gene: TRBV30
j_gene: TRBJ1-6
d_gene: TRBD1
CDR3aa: CAWTRDRGDSPLHF
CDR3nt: TGTGCCTGGACGAGGGACAGGGGTGATTCACCCCTCCACTTT

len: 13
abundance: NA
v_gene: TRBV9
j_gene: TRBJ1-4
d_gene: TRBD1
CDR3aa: CASSVEGQGRVFF
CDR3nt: TGTGCCAGCAGCGTAGAGGGACAGGGTAGGGTGTTTTTT

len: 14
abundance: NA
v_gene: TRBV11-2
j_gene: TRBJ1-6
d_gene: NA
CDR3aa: CASSFIRGGSPLHF
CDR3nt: TGTGCCAGCAGCTTTATTAGGGGTGGTTCACCCCTCCACTTT

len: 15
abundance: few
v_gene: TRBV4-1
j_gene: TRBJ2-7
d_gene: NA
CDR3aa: CASSSPVGGSYEQYF
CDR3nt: TGCGCCAGCAGCTCTCCCGTTGGCGGCTCCTACGAGCAGTACTTC

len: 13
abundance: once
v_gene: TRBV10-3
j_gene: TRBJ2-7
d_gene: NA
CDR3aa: CAISEGGAGEQYF
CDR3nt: TGTGCCATCAGTGAAGGGGGGGCGGGGGAGCAGTACTTC

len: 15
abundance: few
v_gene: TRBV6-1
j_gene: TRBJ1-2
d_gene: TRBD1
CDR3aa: CASSEGGTANYGYTF
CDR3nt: TGTGCCAGCAGTGAAGGCGGGACAGCTAACTATGGCTACACCTTC

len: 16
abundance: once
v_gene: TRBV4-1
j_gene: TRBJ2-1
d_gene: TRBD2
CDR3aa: CASSQNSGGANNEQFF
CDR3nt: TGCGCCAGCAGCCAAAATAGCGGGGGAGCTAACAATGAGCAGTTCTTC

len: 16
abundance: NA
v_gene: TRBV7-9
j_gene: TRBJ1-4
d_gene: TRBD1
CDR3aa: CASSFRGQTTNEKLFF
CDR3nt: TGTGCCAGCAGCTTCAGGGGACAGACAACTAATGAAAAACTGTTTTTT

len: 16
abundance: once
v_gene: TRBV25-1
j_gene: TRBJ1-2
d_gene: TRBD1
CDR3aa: CASSGPTGTGWYGYTF
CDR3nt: TGTGCCAGCAGTGGCCCAACCGGGACAGGGTGGTATGGCTACACCTTC

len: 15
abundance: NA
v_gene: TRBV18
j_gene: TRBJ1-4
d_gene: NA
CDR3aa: CASSPPRTRNEKLFF
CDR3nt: TGTGCCAGCTCACCACCGCGGACACGGAATGAAAAACTGTTTTTT

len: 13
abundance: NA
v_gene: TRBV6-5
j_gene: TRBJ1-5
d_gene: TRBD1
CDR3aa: CASSTGGRQPQHF
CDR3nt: TGTGCCAGCAGTACAGGGGGTCGTCAGCCCCAGCATTTT

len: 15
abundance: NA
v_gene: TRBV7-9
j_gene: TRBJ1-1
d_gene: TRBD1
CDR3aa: CASSWGTGSIVEAFF
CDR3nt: TGTGCCAGCAGCTGGGGGACAGGGTCCATAGTTGAAGCTTTCTTT

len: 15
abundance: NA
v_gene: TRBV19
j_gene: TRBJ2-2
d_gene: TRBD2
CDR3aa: CASRTVAGSGGELFF
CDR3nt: TGTGCCAGTAGAACGGTAGCGGGGTCGGGCGGGGAGCTGTTTTTT

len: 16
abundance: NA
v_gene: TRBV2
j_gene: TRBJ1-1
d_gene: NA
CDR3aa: CASRVEGRAMNTEAFF
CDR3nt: TGTGCCAGCAGGGTGGAAGGGAGGGCTATGAACACTGAAGCTTTCTTT

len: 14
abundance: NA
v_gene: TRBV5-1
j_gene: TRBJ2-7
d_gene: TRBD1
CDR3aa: CASSPGQGLDEQYF
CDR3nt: TGCGCCAGCAGCCCGGGACAGGGTTTAGACGAGCAGTACTTC

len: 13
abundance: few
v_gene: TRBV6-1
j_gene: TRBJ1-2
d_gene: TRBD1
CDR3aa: CASKGTALGSYTF
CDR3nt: TGTGCCAGCAAAGGGACAGCGCTTGGGAGCTACACCTTC

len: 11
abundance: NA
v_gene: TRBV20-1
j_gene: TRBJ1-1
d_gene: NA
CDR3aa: CSANGNTEAFF
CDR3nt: TGCAGTGCTAACGGGAACACTGAAGCTTTCTTT

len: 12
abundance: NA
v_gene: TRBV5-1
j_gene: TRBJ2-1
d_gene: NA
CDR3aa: CASSLAYNEQFF
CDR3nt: TGCGCCAGCAGCTTGGCGTACAATGAGCAGTTCTTC

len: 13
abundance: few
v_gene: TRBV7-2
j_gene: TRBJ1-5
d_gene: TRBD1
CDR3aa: CASSGQGGQPQHF
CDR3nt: TGTGCCAGCAGTGGACAGGGCGGTCAGCCCCAGCATTTT

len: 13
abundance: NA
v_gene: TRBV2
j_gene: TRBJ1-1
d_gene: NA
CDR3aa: CASSGEGITEAFF
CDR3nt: TGTGCCAGCAGTGGGGAGGGCATAACTGAAGCTTTCTTT

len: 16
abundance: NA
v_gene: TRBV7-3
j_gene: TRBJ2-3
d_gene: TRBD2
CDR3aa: CASSPSSSGNTDTQYF
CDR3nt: TGTGCCAGCAGCCCCTCGTCTAGCGGGAACACAGATACGCAGTATTTT

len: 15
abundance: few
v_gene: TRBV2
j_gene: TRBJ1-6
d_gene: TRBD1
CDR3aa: CASSSRTGFNSPLHF
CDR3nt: TGTGCCAGCAGTTCTCGGACAGGGTTTAATTCACCCCTCCACTTT

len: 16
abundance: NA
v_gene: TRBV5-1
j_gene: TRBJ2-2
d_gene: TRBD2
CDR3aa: CASNQRGAALTGELFF
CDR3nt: TGCGCCAGCAACCAGCGGGGGGCCGCACTTACCGGGGAGCTGTTTTTT

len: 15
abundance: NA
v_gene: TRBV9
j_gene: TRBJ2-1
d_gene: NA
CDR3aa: CASSTGPGRWNEQFF
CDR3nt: TGTGCCAGCAGCACGGGGCCCGGGAGATGGAATGAGCAGTTCTTC

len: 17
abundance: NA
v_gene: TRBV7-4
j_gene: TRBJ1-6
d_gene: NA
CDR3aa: CASSLVLVRGAGSPLHF
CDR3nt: TGTGCCAGCAGCTTAGTATTGGTACGGGGGGCGGGTTCACCCCTCCACTTT

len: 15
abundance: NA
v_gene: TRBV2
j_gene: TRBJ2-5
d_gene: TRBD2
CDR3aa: CASSTLRGFQETQYF
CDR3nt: TGTGCCAGCAGTACGCTGCGGGGGTTCCAAGAGACCCAGTACTTC

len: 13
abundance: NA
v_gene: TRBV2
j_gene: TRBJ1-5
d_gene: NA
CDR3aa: CASNQEWNQPQHF
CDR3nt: TGTGCCAGCAATCAAGAGTGGAATCAGCCCCAGCATTTT

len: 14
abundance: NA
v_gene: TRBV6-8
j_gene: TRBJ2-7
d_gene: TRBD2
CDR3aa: CSSPASGGFYEQYF
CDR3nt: TGTTCATCACCCGCTAGCGGGGGGTTCTACGAGCAGTACTTC

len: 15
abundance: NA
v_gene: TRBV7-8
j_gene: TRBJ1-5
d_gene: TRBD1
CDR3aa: CASSLGQGSNQPQHF
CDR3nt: TGTGCCAGCAGCCTGGGACAGGGAAGCAATCAGCCCCAGCATTTT

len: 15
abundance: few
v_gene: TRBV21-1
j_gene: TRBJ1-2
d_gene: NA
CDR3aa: CASSPRTGAFYGYTF
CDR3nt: TGTGCCAGCAGCCCCCGGACAGGGGCCTTCTATGGCTACACCTTC

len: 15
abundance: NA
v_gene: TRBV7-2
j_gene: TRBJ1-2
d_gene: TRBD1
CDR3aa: CASSQFTGGVYGYTF
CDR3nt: TGTGCCAGCAGTCAATTTACAGGGGGCGTCTATGGCTACACCTTC